The 26 T cell receptor beta chains presented below share a single source sample, sequenced in a study of T cell responses to AZD1222 COVID-19 vaccine. The data were produced by immunoSEQ multiplex PCR, yet TCRdb's version contains in-frame clones alone and is incomplete. The table lists around 160,000 clones, around 94% of them singletons. The material sequenced was peripheral blood, taken 28 days after the second AZD1222 dose. Receptors were obtained from an adult who received the AZD1222 COVID-19 vaccine.

The rearrangement uses TRBV3-1 (or the pseudogene TRBV3-2) and TRBJ2-1; no definite D call. Germline V lookup: CDR1 LGHDT, CDR2 YNNKEL (reference sequence). V gave up 5 bases and J gave up 4 bases, with 3 bases separating them. The CDR3 runs 11 residues. CDR3 protein: CASSFYNEQFF. The CDR3 DNA is TGTGCCAGCAGCTTTTACAATGAGCAGTTCTTC.

This chain links TRBV6-5 with TRBJ2-7; D is perhaps TRBD1 (6 bases). CDR3 size: 14 residues. The V gene's germline CDR1 is MNHEY and CDR2 SVGAGI. Deletions cut 10 bases from V and 2 bases from J, with 18 bases between. CDR3 DNA sequence: TGTGCCACATCCCCGGGACACCGGGCCTACGAGCAGTACTTC. The encoded protein is CATSPGHRAYEQYF.

This clone was detected once. This chain connects TRBV20-1 to TRBJ1-2, with 7 nucleotides matching TRBD1. The J segment lost 4 bases and the V segment lost 6 bases, leaving 2 bases of the junction unmatched. From germline, CDR1 is DFQATT and CDR2 SNEGSKA (reference sequence). The CDR3 is 11 amino acids. CDR3 sequence (DNA): TGCAGTGCCGGACAGGTCTATGGCTACACCTTC. Protein sequence: CSAGQVYGYTF.

The CDR3 sequence is CASSESEKLFF. In DNA form, the CDR3 reads TGTGCCAGCAGTGAATCTGAAAAACTGTTTTTT. This chain connects TRBV2 to TRBJ1-4; D ambiguous. Germline CDR1 reads SNHLY; CDR2 reads FYNNEI. The CDR3 is 11 residues long. Trimming pared 2 bases from V and 7 bases from J, leaving 2 bases between.

Notes on this clone: At the DNA level, this CDR3 is encoded by other sequences in the same sample as well. CDR3 loop: CASSPDSYEQYF. The CDR3 region has the DNA TGTGCCAGCTCACCCGACTCCTACGAGCAGTACTTC. V usage is TRBV18 and J usage is TRBJ2-7; D gene uncertain. V was clipped by 3 bases and J by 0 bases, with 3 bases between them. CDR3 length: 12 amino acids. Per the germline V gene, CDR1 is KGHSH and CDR2 is LQKENI.

The chain couples TRBV6-5 to TRBJ2-1; possibly TRBD1 for D (5 bases). Looked up from germline, CDR1 is MNHEY and CDR2 is SVGAGI. There are 14 residues in the CDR3. V gave up 7 bases and J gave up 3 bases, with 13 bases separating them. The CDR3 bases are TGTGCCAGCAAGGAAAGACAGTTCTACAATGAGCAGTTCTTC. This codes for CASKERQFYNEQFF.

The gene calls are TRBV6-2 or TRBV6-3 and TRBJ1-6; TRBD1 aligns across 9 bases. Germline CDR1 reads MNHEY; CDR2 reads SVGEGT. The CDR3 runs to 15 residues. Unmatched junction bases numbered 5, after V lost 2 bases and J lost 9 bases. CDR3 residues: CASSYQGQGLSPLHF. The CDR3 region has the DNA TGTGCCAGCAGTTACCAAGGACAGGGGCTTTCACCCCTCCACTTT.

The gene calls are TRBV28 and TRBJ1-4, with D possibly matching TRBD1 (6 bases). V was cut by 2 bases and J by 8 bases, with 15 bases left in between. Per germline, CDR1 MDHEN and CDR2 SYDVKM. The CDR3 is 15 amino acids. The CDR3 is CASSLRGGAREKLFF. CDR3 nucleotide sequence: TGTGCCAGCAGTTTACGGGGGGGCGCTCGGGAAAAACTGTTTTTT.

This chain joins TRBV28 and TRBJ1-2; TRBD1 might be the D (5 bases). The V gene's germline CDR1 is MDHEN and CDR2 SYDVKM. V lost 7 bases and J lost 8, with 17 bases in between. This CDR3 comprises 13 residues. CDR3 amino acids: CASTPGRFGGYTF. Written as DNA, the CDR3 is TGTGCCAGCACCCCAGGGCGGTTTGGAGGCTACACCTTC.

As DNA, the CDR3 is TGTGCCAGCAGCGGGGGACAGGGACGGGCCGGGGAGCTGTTTTTT. This encodes CASSGGQGRAGELFF. The chain has TRBV9 and TRBJ2-2, with TRBD1 matching over 9 bases. Germline assignment: CDR1 SGDLS and CDR2 YYNGEE. The CDR3 is made up of 15 amino acids. V lost 3 bases to trimming and J lost 6 bases; unmatched junction nucleotides: 6.

This sequence joins TRBV5-6 and TRBJ2-7, with TRBD2 matching 8 bases. CDR1 is SGHDT and CDR2 is YYEEEE in the germline V gene. CDR3 size: 15 residues. V trimming: 1 base; J trimming: 4 bases; junction bases outside the gene matches: 7. The CDR3 region is CASSLLSSGGYEQYF. For the CDR3, the DNA is TGTGCCAGCAGCTTGTTGTCGAGCGGGGGTTACGAGCAGTACTTC.

CDR3 sequence (DNA): TGTGCCAGTAGCACCCTGTCTAGCGGAGCGGCAGATACGCAGTATTTT. Translating gives CASSTLSSGAADTQYF. V and J are TRBV19 and TRBJ2-3; TRBD2 matches at 7 bases. V lost 6 bases, J lost 4 bases, and 13 bases stayed unmatched. This CDR3 has 16 amino acids. The germline CDR1 and CDR2 sequences are LNHDA and SQIVND (reference sequence).

The V call is TRBV7-7, the J call TRBJ2-2, with D perhaps TRBD2 (6 bases). Per germline, CDR1 SSHAT and CDR2 FNYEAQ (reference sequence). Between the trimmed V and J ends, which lost 4 bases and 2 bases, there was a span of 11 bases. The CDR3 is 15 amino acids. CDR3 DNA sequence: TGTGCCAGCAGCTGGGGAGGAACTAACACCGGGGAGCTGTTTTTT. Amino acids: CASSWGGTNTGELFF.

The chain links TRBV30 to TRBJ2-7; 10 nucleotides line up with TRBD2. The CDR3 contains 14 residues. Germline loops: CDR1 GTSNPN, CDR2 SVGIG (reference sequence). V was clipped by 5 bases and J by 4 bases; unmatched bases: 8. CDR3 sequence reads: CAWSKGAGGYEQYF. In DNA form, the CDR3 reads TGTGCCTGGTCTAAGGGAGCGGGAGGGTACGAGCAGTACTTC.

This chain connects TRBV20-1 to TRBJ2-1; 7 bases line up with TRBD2. The length of the CDR3 is 11 residues. Germline values: CDR1 DFQATT, CDR2 SNEGSKA (reference sequence). In DNA, the CDR3 is TGCAGCCCCCGAGCGGGAAGTGAGCAGTTCTTC. Residues: CSPRAGSEQFF.

The V call is TRBV28, the J call TRBJ1-4, with 8 bases fitting TRBD1. The CDR3 has 13 residues. In germline, CDR1 is MDHEN, CDR2 SYDVKM. With V trimmed by 10 bases and J by 6 bases, 7 bases remained unmatched. DNA of the CDR3: TGTGCCATTTCGACAGGGGTAGATGAAAAACTGTTTTTT. Its protein is CAISTGVDEKLFF.

The chain couples TRBV6-5 to TRBJ1-2, with D possibly being TRBD1 (5 bases). The CDR3 contains 15 residues. Germline V CDR1 and CDR2: MNHEY, SVGAGI. V shed 6 bases and J shed 6 bases, with 20 bases lying between them. In DNA form, the CDR3 reads TGTGCCAGCAGACCATTTGGCGGGGCCTCCCATGGCTACACCTTC. It encodes CASRPFGGASHGYTF.

This clone was picked up one time. The chain combines TRBV5-8 with TRBJ1-2; D call uncertain. V dropped 0 bases and J dropped 6 bases, with 12 bases sitting between them. CDR1 is SGHTS, CDR2 YDEGEE, per germline. CDR3 length: 14 amino acids. CDR3 region: CASSLGTATHGYTF. CDR3 in DNA: TGTGCCAGCAGCTTGGGGACTGCGACCCATGGCTACACCTTC.

The V and J genes are TRBV7-8 and TRBJ1-4, with 7 positions matching TRBD1. This CDR3 region has 17 residues. Germline CDR1 is SGHVS and CDR2 is FQNEAQ. Unmatched junction bases numbered 12, after V lost 5 bases and J lost 3 bases. CDR3 protein: CASSPQFTGEANEKLFF. The CDR3 nucleotides are TGTGCCAGCAGCCCTCAGTTTACAGGGGAGGCTAATGAAAAACTGTTTTTT.

For this clone: One end of the junction does not line up with germline, which may come from a read error. This sequence joins TRBV5-6 and TRBJ2-1; TRBD2 agrees at 16 bases. The CDR3 extends over 15 amino acids. From germline, CDR1 is SGHDT and CDR2 YYEEEE. CDR3 DNA sequence: TGTGCCAGCAGGTTGGGACTAGCGGGAGGGTATGAGCAGTTCTTC. Its protein product is CASRLGLAGGYEQFF.

The V call is TRBV9, the J call TRBJ2-1, with TRBD2 identical over 11 bases. This CDR3 is 17 amino acids long. Trimming cost V 5 bases and J 8 bases; bases outside gene matches: 15. The germline gives CDR1 SGDLS, CDR2 YYNGEE. CDR3 loop: CASSHPLAGGEGDEQFF. The CDR3 DNA reads TGTGCCAGCAGTCACCCTTTAGCGGGAGGGGAGGGCGATGAGCAGTTCTTC.

This clone has a single count. This sequence joins TRBV5-4 and TRBJ1-1; tentatively, D is TRBD1 (6 bases). Germline lookup yields CDR1 SGHNT and CDR2 YYREEE (reference sequence). Trimming left V 0 bases short and J 5 bases short, with 11 bases between. The CDR3 covers 14 residues. CDR3 protein: CASSLDRVGTEAFF. The CDR3 DNA follows: TGTGCCAGCAGCTTGGACAGGGTTGGGACTGAAGCTTTCTTT.

This rearrangement joins TRBV27 to TRBJ1-1; D not resolved. CDR1 MNHEY and CDR2 SMNVEV come from the germline V gene (reference sequence). V shed 5 bases and J shed 5 bases, with 18 bases lying between them. This CDR3 has 15 amino acids. CDR3 protein: CASSPQDKVGTEAFF. As DNA, the CDR3 is TGTGCCAGCAGTCCCCAAGACAAAGTGGGGACTGAAGCTTTCTTT.

This rearrangement joins TRBV5-1 to TRBJ1-1; a possible D gene is TRBD1 (5 bases). Trimming shortened V by 4 bases and J by 2 bases, and 15 bases separated the two germline ends. Germline V gene data show CDR1 as SGHRS and CDR2 as YFSETQ. The CDR3 has 15 residues. The CDR3 DNA reads as TGCGCCAGCAGCATGACAATAACAGGAAACACTGAAGCTTTCTTT. Its translation is CASSMTITGNTEAFF.

The V and J genes are TRBV10-1 and TRBJ2-5; D unresolved. CDR1 and CDR2 (germline): WNHNN, SYGVQD (reference sequence). The CDR3 loop spans 15 amino acids. The V end was cut by 0 bases, the J end by 3 bases, with 11 bases between. DNA of the CDR3: TGCGCCAGCAGTGAGTCGGAGATCTCTAAAGAGACCCAGTACTTC. The encoded protein is CASSESEISKETQYF.

V and J are TRBV3-1 (or the pseudogene TRBV3-2) and TRBJ1-6; D may be TRBD1 (5 bases). Germline CDR1 LGHDT, CDR2 YNNKEL (reference sequence). The germline V and J ends were trimmed by 4 bases and 5 bases, with 12 bases remaining between them. The CDR3 loop spans 15 amino acids. The CDR3 nucleotides are TGTGCCAGCAGCCGGGTTGTAGGGGATAATTCACCCCTCCACTTT. As protein: CASSRVVGDNSPLHF.